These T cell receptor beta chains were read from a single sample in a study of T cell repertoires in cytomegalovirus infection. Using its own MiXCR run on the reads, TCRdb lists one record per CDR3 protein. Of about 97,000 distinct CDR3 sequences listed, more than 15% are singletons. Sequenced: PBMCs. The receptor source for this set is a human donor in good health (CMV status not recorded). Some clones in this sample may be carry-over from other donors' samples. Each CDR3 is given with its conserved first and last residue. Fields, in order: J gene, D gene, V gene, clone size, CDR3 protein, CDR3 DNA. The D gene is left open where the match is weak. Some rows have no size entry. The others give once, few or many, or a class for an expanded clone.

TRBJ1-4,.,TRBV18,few,CASSPRANEKLFF,TGTGCCAGCTCACCACGGGCTAATGAAAAACTGTTTTTT
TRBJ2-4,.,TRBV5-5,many,CASSGNRVVENIQYF,TGTGCCAGCAGCGGAAACAGGGTTGTGGAAAACATTCAGTACTTC
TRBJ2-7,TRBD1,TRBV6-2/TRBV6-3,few,CASSYQTGTGGSYEQYF,TGTGCCAGCAGTTATCAGACGGGGACAGGGGGCTCCTACGAGCAGTACTTC
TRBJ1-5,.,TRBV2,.,CASTEYGPQHF,TGTGCCAGCACAGAATATGGGCCCCAGCATTTT
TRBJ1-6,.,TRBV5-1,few,CASSLTTEYNSPLHF,TGCGCCAGCAGCTTGACGACAGAGTATAATTCACCCCTCCACTTT
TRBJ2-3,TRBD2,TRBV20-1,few,CSARVASGVPSTDTQYF,TGCAGTGCTAGAGTGGCTAGCGGGGTACCTAGCACAGATACGCAGTATTTT
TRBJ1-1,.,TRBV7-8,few,CASSLVLGHGDTEAFF,TGTGCCAGCAGCTTAGTATTGGGACACGGGGACACTGAAGCTTTCTTT
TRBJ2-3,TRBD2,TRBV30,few,CAFYSGGAADTQYF,TGTGCCTTCTATAGCGGGGGGGCGGCAGATACGCAGTATTTT
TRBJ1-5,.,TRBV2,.,CASSDRAYSNQPQHF,TGTGCCAGCAGTGACAGGGCCTATAGCAATCAGCCCCAGCATTTT
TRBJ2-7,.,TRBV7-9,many,CASSLGAPTSFYEQYF,TGTGCCAGCAGCTTAGGGGCACCGACCAGCTTCTACGAGCAGTACTTC
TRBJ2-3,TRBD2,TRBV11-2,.,CASSVERGVTDTQYF,TGTGCCAGCAGCGTAGAGCGGGGGGTCACAGATACGCAGTATTTT
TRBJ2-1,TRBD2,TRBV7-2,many,CASSVRLAGGSYNEQFF,TGTGCCAGCAGCGTCCGACTAGCGGGGGGGAGTTACAATGAGCAGTTCTTC
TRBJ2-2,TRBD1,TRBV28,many,CASLTGYRSTGELFF,TGTGCCAGCTTGACAGGGTACCGCTCCACCGGGGAGCTGTTTTTT
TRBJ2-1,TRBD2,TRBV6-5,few,CASKVSGGNEQFF,TGTGCCAGCAAAGTCTCGGGGGGGAATGAGCAGTTCTTC
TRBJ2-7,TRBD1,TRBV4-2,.,CASSSGTGDGEQYF,TGTGCCAGCAGCTCCGGGACAGGGGACGGCGAGCAGTACTTC